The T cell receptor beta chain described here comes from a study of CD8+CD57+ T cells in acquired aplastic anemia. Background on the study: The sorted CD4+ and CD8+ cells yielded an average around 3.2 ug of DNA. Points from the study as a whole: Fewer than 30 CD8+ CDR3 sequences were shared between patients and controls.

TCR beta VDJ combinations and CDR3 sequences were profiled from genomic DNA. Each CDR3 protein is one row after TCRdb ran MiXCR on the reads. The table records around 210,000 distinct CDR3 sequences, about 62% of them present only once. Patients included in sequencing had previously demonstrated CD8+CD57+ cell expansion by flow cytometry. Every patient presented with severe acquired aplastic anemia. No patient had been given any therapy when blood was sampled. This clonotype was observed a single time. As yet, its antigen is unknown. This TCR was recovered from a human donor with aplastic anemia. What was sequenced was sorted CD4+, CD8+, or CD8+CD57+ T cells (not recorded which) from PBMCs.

CDR3 amino acids: CASSSSPGGAEAFF. The DNA for the CDR3 is TGTGCCAGCAGCTCGAGCCCAGGCGGGGCTGAAGCTTTCTTT. The chain carries TRBV7-6 and TRBJ1-1; no firm D call. The germline V gene has CDR1 SGHVS and CDR2 FNYEAQ. The CDR3 is 14 amino acids. The V and J ends lost 4 bases and 6 bases respectively, with 15 bases between them.